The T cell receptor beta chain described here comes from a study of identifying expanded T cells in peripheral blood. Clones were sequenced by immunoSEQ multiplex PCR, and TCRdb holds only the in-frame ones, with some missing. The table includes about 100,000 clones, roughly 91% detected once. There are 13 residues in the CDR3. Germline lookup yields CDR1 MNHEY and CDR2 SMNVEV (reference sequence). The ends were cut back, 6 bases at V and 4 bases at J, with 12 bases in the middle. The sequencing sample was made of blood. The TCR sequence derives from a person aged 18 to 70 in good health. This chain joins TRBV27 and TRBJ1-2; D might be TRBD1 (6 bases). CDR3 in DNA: TGTGCCAGCAGCCCATCAGGGGCCTATGGCTACACCTTC. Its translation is CASSPSGAYGYTF.